This TCR beta chain stems from a study of T-cell reconstitution after alpha-beta-depleted transplantation in children. Study-wide results and limits: Two months or so post-transplant, alpha-beta T cells reportedly derived from several hundred expanded graft clones. The authors attributed T-cell counts and diversity one year after transplant mostly to newly produced T cells.

Unique molecular identifiers were incorporated when the TCRbeta library was constructed. TCRdb re-derived calls from the PCR reads in MiXCR, one entry per CDR3 protein. Of about 460,000 distinct CDR3 sequences in the sample, 9.5% to 12% were seen once. After removal of 3 bases from V and 6 bases from J, the junction contained 9 bases not matched to a gene. This CDR3 has 15 amino acids. The germline CDR1 and CDR2 sequences are SNHLY and FYNNEI. About this clonotype itself: The antigen is unknown.

Sequencing was performed on PBMCs, mostly from graft donor cells, taken 180 days after TCRalphabeta/CD19-depleted stem cell transplant. The chain carries TRBV2 and TRBJ1-2; TRBD1 aligns across 8 bases. The source is a female patient aged 2-10 years who had a stem cell transplant for aplastic anemia, so the T cells may come from the graft donor. As DNA, the CDR3 is TGTGCCAGCAGTGATGTCCGACAGGGGCGTAATGGCTACACCTTC. It specifies CASSDVRQGRNGYTF.